The rows below give T cell receptor beta chains drawn from one sample of a study of technical replicates of blood from several donors. This table comes from immunoSEQ multiplex PCR, and its TCRdb copy is limited to in-frame clones, with some not included. Of approximately 70,000 clones listed, over 85% are singletons. The sequenced sample was T cells isolated from PBMCs. The receptor source for this set is a human donor in good health. The conserved cysteine and the conserved F or W are not part of the CDR3 here. Size is stated for part of the rows, as once, few or many counts, or as a class when the clone is expanded.

ASSFRGAEETQY,.,TRBV11-2,TRBJ2-5
ASSLDRGRATEAF,.,TRBV9,TRBJ1-1
ASSSTGTSSEQF,.,TRBV27,TRBJ2-1
SARKGQQY,once,TRBV29-1,TRBJ2-5
ASSLDPSSYNEQF,.,TRBV5-1,TRBJ2-1
ASSLGGGQEKATGELF,.,TRBV13,TRBJ2-2
ASLPLAETQY,.,TRBV7-8,TRBJ2-5
ASSRDIPGNTIY,.,TRBV6-5,TRBJ1-3
ATSEGGTMTGELF,.,TRBV10-3,TRBJ2-2
ASSLSSGGGTSYNEQF,.,TRBV5-1,TRBJ2-1
ASSLAEAAYTGELF,.,TRBV5-4,TRBJ2-2
AWEVLNLAGGQGEQY,.,TRBV30,TRBJ2-7
ASSLSGLDTGELF,.,TRBV7-9,TRBJ2-2
ASSPPGAGGQPQH,.,TRBV18,TRBJ1-5
ASSEATPDRGNNEQF,.,TRBV6-1,TRBJ2-1
ASSVALTDTQY,.,TRBV9,TRBJ2-3
AWTKQETQY,.,TRBV30,TRBJ2-5
ASSFSGQGARYEQF,once,TRBV28,TRBJ2-1
ASSYADNQPQH,.,TRBV6-5,TRBJ1-5
ASSDRQGGDTEAF,.,TRBV5-1,TRBJ1-1
ASSLAGKNTEAF,.,TRBV11-3,TRBJ1-1
ACLPGQTYEQY,.,TRBV30,TRBJ2-7
ASSSTSGSYNEQF,.,TRBV19,TRBJ2-1
AKETSGSREQY,.,TRBV2,TRBJ2-7
ASSQDIYLYEQY,.,TRBV4-2,TRBJ2-7
ASSYPGHTNYGYT,.,TRBV6-9,TRBJ1-2
ASSQTSSYNEQF,.,TRBV25-1,TRBJ2-1
SVMIQGTGQKTQY,once,TRBV29-1,TRBJ2-5
ASSLSWGYT,.,TRBV28,TRBJ1-2
ASSVDYGNTEAF,few,TRBV9,TRBJ1-1
ASSMSVGSTNTGELF,.,TRBV19,TRBJ2-2
ASEDTSRETDTQY,.,TRBV10-2,TRBJ2-3
ASRPTGSGNTIY,.,TRBV28,TRBJ1-3
ATSLNTEAF,.,TRBV6-1,TRBJ1-1
ATATGQPETEAF,once,TRBV27,TRBJ1-1
ASSRPIGTGKDPTDTQY,.,TRBV11-1,TRBJ2-3
ASSYRGNYPEAQH,once,TRBV6-6,TRBJ1-5
ASSKGLAGYEQY,.,TRBV5-6,TRBJ2-7
ASSLVDREHEQY,.,TRBV5-4,TRBJ2-7
ASSHLNTEQF,.,TRBV4-1,TRBJ2-1
SVKGTTGGLGELF,.,TRBV29-1,TRBJ2-2
ASSQWTGAYEQY,.,TRBV11-3,TRBJ2-7
ASSLGEARTYGYT,.,TRBV7-3,TRBJ1-2
ASSLTREVSEQY,.,TRBV5-6,TRBJ2-7
ASSSRDRGIRWDNEQF,.,TRBV2,TRBJ2-1
ASSSSSWTSRDNEQF,once,TRBV27,TRBJ2-1